This TCR beta chain came from a study of blood T cell repertoires in COVID-19. Turning to the study itself: From the United States, Italy and Spain came samples of acute and convalescent COVID-19.

CDR1 and CDR2 from the germline V gene are SNHLY and FYNNEI. The CDR3 sequence is 14 residues long. Trimming took 6 bases from V and 8 from J, leaving 16 bases between them. The repertoire was sequenced with immunoSEQ multiplex PCR; TCRdb's copy has only in-frame clones and lacks some. The sample gives about 250,000 clones, approximately 80% of which show up once; nearly 5% is in the top ten. The sequence was obtained from a woman aged 80 or over with active or convalescent COVID-19. V usage is TRBV2 and J usage is TRBJ1-4, with D maybe TRBD1 (6 bases). Sequenced: peripheral blood. CDR3 coding DNA: TGTGCCAGCAGATCAGAATTGAGGGGGGAAAAACTGTTTTTT. Translating it yields CASRSELRGEKLFF.